This T cell receptor beta chain was profiled in a study of CD8+ T cells in alopecia areata. CDR1 SQVTM and CDR2 ANQGSEA come from the germline V gene. With V trimmed by 5 bases and J by 6 bases, 8 bases remained unmatched. The CDR3 consists of 13 residues. The sequencing template was cDNA reverse transcribed from extracted RNA. Sequenced by immunoSEQ multiplex PCR; TCRdb stores in-frame clones only, minus some. The data hold around 210,000 clones, with about 56% observed a single time. Study-wide results and caveats: Higher clonality than in normal scalp was seen in lesional scalp, especially alopecia totalis/universalis.

In regard to this clone: Its antigen is unknown.

The J gene is TRBJ1-2, the V gene TRBV29-1; 8 nucleotides match TRBD1. The material sequenced was CD8+ T cells sorted from blood. This clonotype originated in a human donor in good health. CDR3: CSVYRAGGDGYTF. CDR3 in DNA: TGCAGCGTTTACAGGGCAGGGGGCGATGGCTACACCTTC.